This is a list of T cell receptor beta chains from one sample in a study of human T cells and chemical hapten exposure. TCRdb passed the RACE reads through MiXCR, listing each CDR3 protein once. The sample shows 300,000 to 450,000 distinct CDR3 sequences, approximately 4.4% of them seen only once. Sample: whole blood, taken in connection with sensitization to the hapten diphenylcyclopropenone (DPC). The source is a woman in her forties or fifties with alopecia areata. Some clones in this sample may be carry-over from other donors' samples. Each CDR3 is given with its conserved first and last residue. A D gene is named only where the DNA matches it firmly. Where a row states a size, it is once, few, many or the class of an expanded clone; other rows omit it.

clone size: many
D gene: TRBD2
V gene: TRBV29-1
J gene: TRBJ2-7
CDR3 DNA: TGCAGCGTTGAAGCCAGCGGGAGGGGTGAGCAGTACTTC
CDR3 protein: CSVEASGRGEQYF

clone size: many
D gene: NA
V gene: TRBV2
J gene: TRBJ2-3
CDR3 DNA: TGTGCCAGCAGTGAATATGACAGCACAGATACGCAGTATTTT
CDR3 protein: CASSEYDSTDTQYF

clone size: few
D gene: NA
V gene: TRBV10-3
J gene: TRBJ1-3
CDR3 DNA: TGTGCCATCAGGACAGACTCTGGAAACACCATATATTTT
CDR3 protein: CAIRTDSGNTIYF

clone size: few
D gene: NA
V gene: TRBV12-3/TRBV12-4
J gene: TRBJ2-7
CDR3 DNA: TGTGCCAGCCTCCAAACGACTTCCTACGAGCAGTACTTC
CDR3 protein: CASLQTTSYEQYF

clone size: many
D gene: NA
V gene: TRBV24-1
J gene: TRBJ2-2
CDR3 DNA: TGTGCCACCAGGGGACACGACACCGGGGAGCTGTTTTTT
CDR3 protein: CATRGHDTGELFF

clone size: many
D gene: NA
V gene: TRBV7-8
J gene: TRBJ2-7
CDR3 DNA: TGTGCCAGCAGCTCAACGGGACAAACCTACGAGCAGTACTTC
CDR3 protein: CASSSTGQTYEQYF

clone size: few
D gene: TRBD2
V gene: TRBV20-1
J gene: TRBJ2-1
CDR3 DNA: TGCAGTGCTAGAGTAACTAGCGGATACAATGAGCAGTTCTTC
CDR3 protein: CSARVTSGYNEQFF

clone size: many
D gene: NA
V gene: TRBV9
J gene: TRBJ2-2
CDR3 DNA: TGTGCCAGCAGCGGGACCGGAACTTTCGGGGAGCTGTTTTTT
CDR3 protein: CASSGTGTFGELFF

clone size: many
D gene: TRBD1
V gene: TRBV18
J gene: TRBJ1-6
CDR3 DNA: TGTGCCAGCTCACCTCGACAGGGTGCCAATTCACCCCTCCACTTT
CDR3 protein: CASSPRQGANSPLHF

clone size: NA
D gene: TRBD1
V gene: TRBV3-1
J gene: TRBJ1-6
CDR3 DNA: TGTGCCAGCAGCCCTAGGGGGCGCGGGGATTCACCCCTCCACTTT
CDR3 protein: CASSPRGRGDSPLHF

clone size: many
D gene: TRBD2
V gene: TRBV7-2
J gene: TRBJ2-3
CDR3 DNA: TGTGCCAGCAGCTTAGTAGCGGGGGCGACAGATACGCAGTATTTT
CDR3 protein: CASSLVAGATDTQYF

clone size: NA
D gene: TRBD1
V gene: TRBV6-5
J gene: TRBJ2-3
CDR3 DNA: TGTGCCAGCAGCTCTGGGACAGGCCACACAGATACGCAGTATTTT
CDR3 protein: CASSSGTGHTDTQYF

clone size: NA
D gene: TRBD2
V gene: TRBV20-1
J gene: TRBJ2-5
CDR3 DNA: TGCAGTGCTGAGATCCTAGCGGGGGAGACCCAGTACTTC
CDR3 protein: CSAEILAGETQYF

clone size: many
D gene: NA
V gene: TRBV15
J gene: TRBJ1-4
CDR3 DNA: TGTGCCACCAGCAGAGATCAAGGCCCTAATGAAAAACTGTTTTTT
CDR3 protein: CATSRDQGPNEKLFF

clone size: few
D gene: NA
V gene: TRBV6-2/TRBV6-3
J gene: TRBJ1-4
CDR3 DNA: TGTGCCAGCAGTTACCGAGGGCGGACTAATGAAAAACTGTTTTTT
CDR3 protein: CASSYRGRTNEKLFF

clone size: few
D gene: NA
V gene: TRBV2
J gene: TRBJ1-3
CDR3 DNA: TGTGCCAGCAGTGAAGGGACACCTGGAAACACCATATATTTT
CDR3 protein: CASSEGTPGNTIYF

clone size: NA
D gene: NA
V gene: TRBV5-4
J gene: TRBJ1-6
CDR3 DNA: TGTGCCAGCAGCTTCCCGAGTGGCCATAATTCACCCCTCCACTTT
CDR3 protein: CASSFPSGHNSPLHF

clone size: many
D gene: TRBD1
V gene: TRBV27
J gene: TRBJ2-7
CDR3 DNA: TGTGCCAGCAGTACTCTAGGGACAGGGGGTCGCGAGCAGTACTTC
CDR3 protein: CASSTLGTGGREQYF

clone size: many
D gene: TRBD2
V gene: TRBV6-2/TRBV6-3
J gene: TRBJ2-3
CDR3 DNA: TGTGCCAGCAGTCCACTAGCGGGGGTCACAGATACGCAGTATTTT
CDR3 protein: CASSPLAGVTDTQYF

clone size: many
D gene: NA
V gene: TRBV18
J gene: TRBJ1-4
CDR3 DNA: TGTGCCAGCTCACCATGGGGGGGGCTGGATGAAAAACTGTTTTTT
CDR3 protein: CASSPWGGLDEKLFF

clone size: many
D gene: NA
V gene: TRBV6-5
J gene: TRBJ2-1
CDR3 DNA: TGTGCCAGCAGGAGGGCCCAAGGGTCCTACAATGAGCAGTTCTTC
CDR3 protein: CASRRAQGSYNEQFF

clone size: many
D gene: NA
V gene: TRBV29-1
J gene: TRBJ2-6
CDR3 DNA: TGCAGCGTACGAGAATTTGGGGCTGGGGCCAACGTCCTGACTTTC
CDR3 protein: CSVREFGAGANVLTF

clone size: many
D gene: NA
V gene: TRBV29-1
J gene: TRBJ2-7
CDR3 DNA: TGCAGCGTTGTTTCAGGGCGGGACGAGCAGTACTTC
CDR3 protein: CSVVSGRDEQYF

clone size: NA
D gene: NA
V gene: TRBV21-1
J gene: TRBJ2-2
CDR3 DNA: TGTGCCAGCAGCGACTGGGGACTGCTGAACACCGGGGAGCTGTTTTTT
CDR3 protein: CASSDWGLLNTGELFF

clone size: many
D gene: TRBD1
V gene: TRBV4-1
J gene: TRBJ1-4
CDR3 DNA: TGCGCCAGCAGCCAAGTTGGGACAGGGAACGAAAAACTGTTTTTT
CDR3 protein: CASSQVGTGNEKLFF

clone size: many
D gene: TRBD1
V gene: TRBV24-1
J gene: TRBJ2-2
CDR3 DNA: TGTGCCACCAGTGATTTCAAAGGGACAGGTAACACCGGGGAGCTGTTTTTT
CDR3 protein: CATSDFKGTGNTGELFF

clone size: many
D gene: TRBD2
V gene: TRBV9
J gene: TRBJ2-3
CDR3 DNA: TGTGCCAGCAGCGTAGTGGCGGGGGGCACAGATACGCAGTATTTT
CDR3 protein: CASSVVAGGTDTQYF

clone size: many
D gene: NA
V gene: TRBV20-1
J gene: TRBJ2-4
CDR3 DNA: TGCAGTGCTAGAGATCAGGAGTCCGTAAGCTACATTCAGTACTTC
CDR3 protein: CSARDQESVSYIQYF